Listed below are T cell receptor beta chains from one sample, sequenced in a study of T-cell memory formation after mild COVID-19. TCRdb re-derived calls from the 5' RACE reads in MiXCR, one entry per CDR3 protein. This table has some 280,000 distinct CDR3 sequences, around 15% appearing once. The sequencing input was PBMCs or a T cell subset sorted from them (not recorded which). These receptors all stem from a man between 18 and 35 years old who had mild COVID-19 (a few samples of this study predate the infection). Cell type and time point are not known. Each CDR3 is given with its conserved first and last residue. Each record gives: V gene, D gene, clone size, J gene, CDR3 protein, CDR3 DNA. A D gene is named only where the DNA matches it firmly. The size field is filled for only some rows; it gives once, few, many or a size class.

v_call: TRBV5-1; d_call: .; clone_size: .; j_call: TRBJ2-1; cdr3_aa: CASSQRQSYNEQFF; cdr3_nt: TGCGCCAGCAGCCAGCGACAGTCCTACAATGAGCAGTTCTTC
v_call: TRBV7-9; d_call: TRBD2; clone_size: once; j_call: TRBJ2-1; cdr3_aa: CASSPTSGNEQFF; cdr3_nt: TGTGCCAGCAGCCCGACTAGCGGCAATGAGCAGTTCTTC
v_call: TRBV4-3; d_call: .; clone_size: many; j_call: TRBJ2-2; cdr3_aa: CASSQDRRGELFF; cdr3_nt: TGCGCCAGCAGCCAAGATCGACGGGGTGAGCTGTTTTTT
v_call: TRBV29-1; d_call: .; clone_size: .; j_call: TRBJ1-1; cdr3_aa: CSVASRRVSATTEAFF; cdr3_nt: TGCAGCGTTGCAAGTAGACGTGTCAGCGCGACCACTGAAGCTTTCTTT
v_call: TRBV7-9; d_call: .; clone_size: .; j_call: TRBJ1-3; cdr3_aa: CASSSRGSPGNTIYF; cdr3_nt: TGTGCCAGCAGCTCTCGCGGGTCACCAGGAAACACCATATATTTT
v_call: TRBV6-2/TRBV6-3; d_call: TRBD2; clone_size: .; j_call: TRBJ2-1; cdr3_aa: CASSYAGVAYNEQFF; cdr3_nt: TGTGCCAGCAGTTACGCGGGGGTCGCTTACAATGAGCAGTTCTTC
v_call: TRBV5-1; d_call: .; clone_size: many; j_call: TRBJ2-2; cdr3_aa: CASSALADELFF; cdr3_nt: TGCGCCAGCAGCGCCCTGGCGGACGAGCTGTTTTTT
v_call: TRBV7-6; d_call: TRBD2; clone_size: many; j_call: TRBJ2-5; cdr3_aa: CASSLGGALETQYF; cdr3_nt: TGTGCCAGCAGCCTCGGGGGGGCGCTGGAGACCCAGTACTTC
v_call: TRBV12-5; d_call: TRBD1; clone_size: few; j_call: TRBJ1-5; cdr3_aa: CASGSGQGAIQPQHF; cdr3_nt: TGTGCTAGTGGATCGGGACAGGGGGCGATTCAGCCCCAGCATTTT
v_call: TRBV20-1; d_call: .; clone_size: .; j_call: TRBJ2-5; cdr3_aa: CGFGGQGGETQYF; cdr3_nt: TGCGGTTTCGGCGGCCAAGGGGGGGAGACCCAGTACTTC
v_call: TRBV9; d_call: .; clone_size: .; j_call: TRBJ2-3; cdr3_aa: CASSVGLPDTQYF; cdr3_nt: TGTGCCAGCAGCGTAGGACTCCCAGATACGCAGTATTTT
v_call: TRBV28; d_call: TRBD2; clone_size: few; j_call: TRBJ2-3; cdr3_aa: CASSRGLAGRRDTQYF; cdr3_nt: TGTGCCAGCAGCCGTGGACTAGCGGGGCGAAGAGATACGCAGTATTTT
v_call: TRBV20-1; d_call: .; clone_size: few; j_call: TRBJ1-5; cdr3_aa: CSARSGGGQPQHF; cdr3_nt: TGCAGTGCCCGCAGCGGGGGCGGTCAGCCCCAGCATTTT
v_call: TRBV6-2/TRBV6-3; d_call: .; clone_size: many; j_call: TRBJ2-3; cdr3_aa: CASSHGTPTDTQYF; cdr3_nt: TGTGCCAGCAGTCACGGGACTCCGACAGATACGCAGTATTTT
v_call: TRBV29-1; d_call: .; clone_size: .; j_call: TRBJ2-7; cdr3_aa: CSVETGWYEQYF; cdr3_nt: TGCAGCGTTGAAACGGGGTGGTACGAGCAGTACTTC
v_call: TRBV2; d_call: TRBD2; clone_size: .; j_call: TRBJ2-5; cdr3_aa: CASSPGLAAETQYF; cdr3_nt: TGTGCCAGCAGTCCGGGACTAGCTGCTGAGACCCAGTACTTC
v_call: TRBV4-3; d_call: TRBD2; clone_size: many; j_call: TRBJ2-1; cdr3_aa: CASSQDLAGSYNEQFF; cdr3_nt: TGCGCCAGCAGCCAAGATCTAGCGGGCTCCTACAATGAGCAGTTCTTC
v_call: TRBV20-1; d_call: TRBD2; clone_size: many; j_call: TRBJ2-1; cdr3_aa: CSARDAAGAYNEQFF; cdr3_nt: TGCAGTGCTAGAGACGCAGCGGGGGCCTACAATGAGCAGTTCTTC
v_call: TRBV4-2; d_call: TRBD2; clone_size: few; j_call: TRBJ2-1; cdr3_aa: CASSQEGTTYNEQFF; cdr3_nt: TGTGCCAGCAGCCAAGAGGGGACTACCTACAATGAGCAGTTCTTC
v_call: TRBV5-1; d_call: .; clone_size: .; j_call: TRBJ2-2; cdr3_aa: CASSLNSDGELFF; cdr3_nt: TGCGCCAGCAGCTTGAATTCCGACGGGGAGCTGTTTTTT
v_call: TRBV7-8; d_call: .; clone_size: .; j_call: TRBJ2-3; cdr3_aa: CASSLGPGSTDTQYF; cdr3_nt: TGTGCCAGCAGCTTAGGCCCCGGAAGCACAGATACGCAGTATTTT
v_call: TRBV7-9; d_call: .; clone_size: few; j_call: TRBJ1-1; cdr3_aa: CASSLDGTEAFF; cdr3_nt: TGTGCCAGCAGTTTAGATGGCACTGAAGCTTTCTTT
v_call: TRBV18; d_call: .; clone_size: few; j_call: TRBJ1-5; cdr3_aa: CASSPDGQQPQHF; cdr3_nt: TGTGCCAGCTCTCCGGACGGGCAGCAGCCCCAGCATTTT
v_call: TRBV6-2/TRBV6-3; d_call: .; clone_size: .; j_call: TRBJ1-1; cdr3_aa: CASSSPVQGPRTEAFF; cdr3_nt: TGTGCCAGCAGTTCCCCAGTTCAGGGGCCCCGCACTGAAGCTTTCTTT
v_call: TRBV12-3/TRBV12-4; d_call: .; clone_size: many; j_call: TRBJ2-3; cdr3_aa: CASSFAATENTDTQYF; cdr3_nt: TGTGCCAGCAGTTTCGCCGCGACAGAGAATACAGATACGCAGTATTTT
v_call: TRBV29-1; d_call: .; clone_size: few; j_call: TRBJ2-6; cdr3_aa: CSAASNTGANVLTF; cdr3_nt: TGCAGCGCCGCTAGTAATACTGGGGCCAACGTCCTGACTTTC
v_call: TRBV11-2; d_call: .; clone_size: .; j_call: TRBJ2-4; cdr3_aa: CASSLATTGWAKNIQYF; cdr3_nt: TGTGCCAGCAGCTTAGCTACCACAGGGTGGGCCAAAAACATTCAGTACTTC
v_call: TRBV6-6; d_call: .; clone_size: .; j_call: TRBJ1-5; cdr3_aa: CASSYPRGATTYSNQPQHF; cdr3_nt: TGTGCCAGCAGTTACCCACGGGGGGCTACAACTTATAGCAATCAGCCCCAGCATTTT
v_call: TRBV7-6; d_call: .; clone_size: many; j_call: TRBJ2-5; cdr3_aa: CASSLEAGPLETQYF; cdr3_nt: TGTGCCAGCAGCCTCGAAGCGGGCCCCTTGGAGACCCAGTACTTC
v_call: TRBV12-3/TRBV12-4; d_call: .; clone_size: .; j_call: TRBJ1-2; cdr3_aa: CASSLFGGYTF; cdr3_nt: TGTGCCAGCAGTTTATTCGGTGGCTACACCTTC
v_call: TRBV4-2; d_call: .; clone_size: .; j_call: TRBJ2-5; cdr3_aa: CASSQEGRGVETQYF; cdr3_nt: TGTGCCAGCAGCCAAGAAGGGCGGGGTGTGGAGACCCAGTACTTC
v_call: TRBV5-4; d_call: .; clone_size: few; j_call: TRBJ2-7; cdr3_aa: CASSLAYSPYEQYF; cdr3_nt: TGTGCCAGCAGCTTGGCCTACAGTCCCTACGAGCAGTACTTC
v_call: TRBV5-1; d_call: .; clone_size: many; j_call: TRBJ2-6; cdr3_aa: CASSLDGSGANVLTF; cdr3_nt: TGCGCCAGCAGCTTAGACGGCTCTGGGGCCAACGTCCTGACTTTC
v_call: TRBV20-1; d_call: TRBD1; clone_size: few; j_call: TRBJ2-2; cdr3_aa: CSARDRGPNTGELFF; cdr3_nt: TGCAGTGCTAGGGACAGGGGCCCCAACACCGGGGAGCTGTTTTTT
v_call: TRBV7-8; d_call: .; clone_size: .; j_call: TRBJ2-3; cdr3_aa: CASSSWPTGDTDTQYF; cdr3_nt: TGTGCCAGCAGCTCCTGGCCCACTGGGGATACAGATACGCAGTATTTT
v_call: TRBV7-9; d_call: TRBD1; clone_size: few; j_call: TRBJ1-1; cdr3_aa: CASSHGTGSNTEAFF; cdr3_nt: TGTGCCAGCAGCCACGGGACAGGGAGCAACACTGAAGCTTTCTTT
v_call: TRBV10-3; d_call: .; clone_size: .; j_call: TRBJ2-1; cdr3_aa: CAISEDSEDEQFF; cdr3_nt: TGTGCCATCAGTGAGGATAGCGAGGATGAGCAGTTCTTC
v_call: TRBV11-2; d_call: .; clone_size: .; j_call: TRBJ1-4; cdr3_aa: CASSLSYEKLFF; cdr3_nt: TGTGCCAGCAGCTTAAGTTATGAAAAACTGTTTTTT
v_call: TRBV6-6; d_call: .; clone_size: few; j_call: TRBJ1-6; cdr3_aa: CASNLRSGPSSPLHF; cdr3_nt: TGTGCCAGCAATTTAAGATCGGGTCCTAGTTCACCCCTCCACTTT
v_call: TRBV29-1; d_call: .; clone_size: many; j_call: TRBJ1-3; cdr3_aa: CSVAQLNGNTIYF; cdr3_nt: TGCAGCGTCGCCCAACTGAACGGAAACACCATATATTTT
v_call: TRBV12-3/TRBV12-4; d_call: .; clone_size: .; j_call: TRBJ1-5; cdr3_aa: CASSFSRQPQHF; cdr3_nt: TGTGCCAGCAGTTTTTCCCGTCAGCCCCAGCATTTT
v_call: TRBV7-3; d_call: .; clone_size: few; j_call: TRBJ2-1; cdr3_aa: CASSLVNSGEQFF; cdr3_nt: TGTGCCAGCAGCTTAGTGAACAGTGGTGAGCAGTTCTTC
v_call: TRBV7-9; d_call: .; clone_size: .; j_call: TRBJ1-1; cdr3_aa: CASNPTGWGTEAFF; cdr3_nt: TGTGCCAGCAATCCGACAGGATGGGGCACTGAAGCTTTCTTT